The rows below give T cell receptor beta chains drawn from one sample of a study of regulatory T cells in long-lasting Graves disease. TCRdb redid the calling of the multiplex PCR reads with MiXCR, one entry per CDR3 protein. The sample yields fewer than 550,000 distinct CDR3 sequences, about 16% seen once. In addition, the sample was reused for a study of T cells in Graves' hyperthyroidism and ophthalmopathy.

Sequencing used peripheral blood mononuclear cells (PBMCs), obtained at new diagnosis, from a patient treated with antithyroid drugs. These receptors came from a woman aged 35 to 60 with Graves disease. The CDR3 runs from the conserved cysteine through the conserved F or W. A D gene is named only where the DNA matches it firmly. Not all rows give a size; the values are once, few, many and, for expanded clones, a class.

J: TRBJ1-2; D: .; V: TRBV2; length: 13; size: many; CDR3: CASSEPGVYGYTF; DNA: TGTGCCAGCAGTGAACCAGGGGTCTATGGCTACACCTTC
J: TRBJ1-1; D: .; V: TRBV7-2; length: 13; size: many; CDR3: CASSLVFNTEAFF; DNA: TGTGCCAGCAGCTTAGTGTTCAACACTGAAGCTTTCTTT
J: TRBJ1-2; D: TRBD1; V: TRBV5-5; length: 15; size: .; CDR3: CASSLVAGPGGGYTF; DNA: TGTGCCAGCAGCTTGGTGGCCGGCCCAGGGGGTGGCTACACCTTC
J: TRBJ2-2; D: TRBD2; V: TRBV3-1; length: 14; size: few; CDR3: CASSLSGGAGELFF; DNA: TGTGCCAGCAGCCTAAGCGGGGGGGCCGGGGAGCTGTTTTTT
J: TRBJ2-4; D: .; V: TRBV2; length: 13; size: many; CDR3: CASSVPGQNIQYF; DNA: TGTGCCAGCAGTGTCCCGGGACAAAACATTCAGTACTTC
J: TRBJ2-7; D: TRBD1; V: TRBV19; length: 16; size: .; CDR3: CASSILGTGGSYEQYF; DNA: TGTGCCAGTAGTATCCTCGGGACAGGGGGCTCCTACGAGCAGTACTTC
J: TRBJ2-7; D: TRBD1; V: TRBV28; length: 17; size: .; CDR3: CVSSLGQGNLGSDEQYF; DNA: TGTGTCAGCAGTCTGGGACAGGGTAACTTGGGGTCCGACGAGCAGTACTTC
J: TRBJ1-2; D: .; V: TRBV24-1; length: 16; size: many; CDR3: CATSDGWSDLNYGYTF; DNA: TGTGCCACCAGTGATGGATGGTCGGACCTCAACTATGGCTACACCTTC
J: TRBJ2-3; D: TRBD1; V: TRBV6-1; length: 13; size: many; CDR3: CASMQDRGDTQYF; DNA: TGTGCCAGCATGCAGGACAGGGGAGATACGCAGTATTTT
J: TRBJ2-1; D: .; V: TRBV7-9; length: 13; size: few; CDR3: CASSSQGGNEQFF; DNA: TGTGCCAGCAGCTCCCAGGGGGGCAATGAGCAGTTCTTC
J: TRBJ1-2; D: .; V: TRBV29-1; length: 13; size: .; CDR3: CSVGSGGNYGYTF; DNA: TGCAGCGTTGGATCCGGGGGTAACTATGGCTACACCTTC
J: TRBJ2-1; D: .; V: TRBV2; length: 13; size: few; CDR3: CASHRAAYNEQFF; DNA: TGTGCCAGCCACAGGGCGGCCTACAATGAGCAGTTCTTC
J: TRBJ2-1; D: TRBD1; V: TRBV7-3; length: 16; size: few; CDR3: CASSSTGTGAFEEQFF; DNA: TGTGCCAGCAGCTCCACCGGGACAGGGGCCTTCGAGGAGCAGTTCTTC
J: TRBJ1-2; D: .; V: TRBV3-1; length: 13; size: few; CDR3: CASSQERLTGYTF; DNA: TGTGCCAGCAGCCAAGAAAGACTCACCGGCTACACCTTC
J: TRBJ2-3; D: TRBD2; V: TRBV20-1; length: 14; size: .; CDR3: CSALTSGGGDTQYF; DNA: TGCAGTGCTTTAACGAGCGGGGGGGGAGATACGCAGTATTTT
J: TRBJ1-2; D: .; V: TRBV5-1; length: 14; size: few; CDR3: CASSPTSTSYGYTF; DNA: TGCGCCAGCAGCCCTACCTCGACGAGCTATGGCTACACCTTC
J: TRBJ1-3; D: .; V: TRBV30; length: 13; size: few; CDR3: CALGGTSGNTIYF; DNA: TGTGCCCTCGGAGGCACATCTGGAAACACCATATATTTT
J: TRBJ2-1; D: .; V: TRBV29-1; length: 14; size: many; CDR3: CSVPRGGVGNEQFF; DNA: TGCAGCGTCCCGCGTGGAGGGGTCGGCAATGAGCAGTTCTTC
J: TRBJ1-1; D: .; V: TRBV3-1; length: 14; size: many; CDR3: CASSREGVNTEAFF; DNA: TGTGCCAGCAGCCGGGAGGGGGTGAACACTGAAGCTTTCTTT
J: TRBJ2-2; D: .; V: TRBV25-1; length: 15; size: few; CDR3: CASSGEYPTTGELFF; DNA: TGTGCCAGCAGTGGAGAGTACCCGACGACCGGGGAGCTGTTTTTT
J: TRBJ2-7; D: .; V: TRBV28; length: 15; size: .; CDR3: CASRSGSLSSYEQYF; DNA: TGTGCCAGCAGGTCAGGTTCCCTGAGCTCCTACGAGCAGTACTTC
J: TRBJ1-2; D: .; V: TRBV28; length: 15; size: many; CDR3: CASSSPPQGTYGYTF; DNA: TGTGCCAGCAGTTCCCCGCCACAGGGAACCTATGGCTACACCTTC
J: TRBJ2-1; D: .; V: TRBV14; length: 18; size: many; CDR3: CASSQERTGQEIYNEQFF; DNA: TGTGCCAGCAGCCAAGAGAGAACAGGGCAGGAGATATACAATGAGCAGTTCTTC
J: TRBJ1-3; D: .; V: TRBV29-1; length: 12; size: .; CDR3: CNWALSGNTIYF; DNA: TGCAACTGGGCCCTCTCTGGAAACACCATATATTTT
J: TRBJ1-1; D: .; V: TRBV20-1; length: 11; size: .; CDR3: CSARDTFEAFF; DNA: TGCAGTGCTAGGGACACTTTTGAAGCTTTCTTT
J: TRBJ2-1; D: TRBD2; V: TRBV2; length: 16; size: many; CDR3: CASRPWTSGSYNEQFF; DNA: TGTGCCAGCAGACCATGGACTAGCGGCTCCTACAATGAGCAGTTCTTC
J: TRBJ1-5; D: .; V: TRBV27; length: 12; size: .; CDR3: CASNSPNQPQHF; DNA: TGTGCCAGCAATAGTCCTAATCAGCCCCAGCATTTT
J: TRBJ2-1; D: .; V: TRBV11-2; length: 14; size: many; CDR3: CASSLGGVGRVQFF; DNA: TGTGCCAGCAGCTTAGGCGGCGTAGGGCGGGTGCAGTTCTTC
J: TRBJ2-2; D: .; V: TRBV10-3; length: 15; size: many; CDR3: CAISERGQNTGELFF; DNA: TGTGCCATCAGTGAGAGGGGCCAGAACACCGGGGAGCTGTTTTTT
J: TRBJ2-1; D: .; V: TRBV3-1; length: 15; size: many; CDR3: CASSQDYSSYNEQFF; DNA: TGTGCCAGCAGCCAAGATTATAGCTCCTACAATGAGCAGTTCTTC
J: TRBJ2-1; D: TRBD1; V: TRBV19; length: 14; size: many; CDR3: CASSTGTGYNEQFF; DNA: TGTGCCAGTAGTACCGGGACAGGGTACAATGAGCAGTTCTTC
J: TRBJ1-1; D: TRBD1; V: TRBV13; length: 13; size: many; CDR3: CASSLVNRGEAFF; DNA: TGTGCCAGCAGCTTAGTGAACAGGGGAGAAGCTTTCTTT
J: TRBJ1-6; D: .; V: TRBV3-1; length: 15; size: many; CDR3: CASSQDKAYNSPLHF; DNA: TGTGCCAGCAGCCAAGATAAGGCCTATAATTCACCCCTCCACTTT
J: TRBJ1-1; D: .; V: TRBV2; length: 13; size: many; CDR3: CASSVSMNTEAFF; DNA: TGTGCCAGCAGTGTATCGATGAACACTGAAGCTTTCTTT
J: TRBJ2-3; D: TRBD1; V: TRBV5-1; length: 16; size: many; CDR3: CASSRVTGGGTDTQYF; DNA: TGCGCCAGCAGCAGGGTGACAGGGGGAGGAACAGATACGCAGTATTTT
J: TRBJ1-1; D: TRBD1; V: TRBV9; length: 14; size: many; CDR3: CASSATGMNTEAFF; DNA: TGTGCCAGCAGCGCGACAGGGATGAACACTGAAGCTTTCTTT
J: TRBJ1-1; D: TRBD1; V: TRBV7-9; length: 13; size: once; CDR3: CASSSEQGLRAFF; DNA: TGTGCCAGCAGCTCAGAACAGGGGTTGAGGGCTTTCTTT
J: TRBJ2-3; D: .; V: TRBV27; length: 15; size: many; CDR3: CASSLSLVMADTQYF; DNA: TGTGCCAGCAGTTTGTCCCTAGTTATGGCAGATACGCAGTATTTT
J: TRBJ1-3; D: .; V: TRBV19; length: 11; size: few; CDR3: CATRVENTIYF; DNA: TGTGCCACAAGGGTTGAGAACACCATATATTTT
J: TRBJ2-7; D: TRBD1; V: TRBV28; length: 14; size: many; CDR3: CASRSGTATYEQYF; DNA: TGTGCCAGCAGGTCCGGGACAGCCACCTACGAGCAGTACTTC
J: TRBJ1-2; D: TRBD1; V: TRBV7-3; length: 15; size: .; CDR3: CASSSGQGSNYGYTF; DNA: TGTGCCAGCAGTTCTGGACAGGGGAGTAACTATGGCTACACCTTC
J: TRBJ2-1; D: .; V: TRBV24-1; length: 15; size: few; CDR3: CATSDALTSGNEQFF; DNA: TGTGCCACCAGTGACGCCCTGACGTCGGGCAATGAGCAGTTCTTC
J: TRBJ1-2; D: TRBD1; V: TRBV12-3/TRBV12-4; length: 13; size: many; CDR3: CAIGTGDDYGYTF; DNA: TGTGCCATAGGGACAGGGGATGACTATGGCTACACCTTC
J: TRBJ1-6; D: .; V: TRBV5-5; length: 16; size: .; CDR3: CASSLGQSGLNSPLHF; DNA: TGTGCCAGCAGCTTAGGACAGTCGGGGTTGAATTCACCCCTCCACTTT
J: TRBJ2-5; D: TRBD2; V: TRBV20-1; length: 17; size: few; CDR3: CSARVTGGGTSGGTQYF; DNA: TGCAGTGCTAGAGTGACAGGGGGGGGGACTAGCGGGGGGACCCAGTACTTC
J: TRBJ2-7; D: .; V: TRBV6-2/TRBV6-3; length: 15; size: .; CDR3: CASSLRGTVSYEQYF; DNA: TGTGCCAGCAGCCTACGGGGGACAGTCTCCTACGAGCAGTACTTC
J: TRBJ2-2; D: .; V: TRBV4-1; length: 17; size: few; CDR3: CASSHPQGGGVTGELFF; DNA: TGCGCCAGCAGCCACCCGCAGGGCGGGGGCGTCACCGGGGAGCTGTTTTTT
J: TRBJ1-4; D: .; V: TRBV5-1; length: 19; size: few; CDR3: CASSFPVWGSMALNEKLFF; DNA: TGCGCCAGCAGCTTCCCCGTTTGGGGGTCTATGGCCCTTAATGAAAAACTGTTTTTT